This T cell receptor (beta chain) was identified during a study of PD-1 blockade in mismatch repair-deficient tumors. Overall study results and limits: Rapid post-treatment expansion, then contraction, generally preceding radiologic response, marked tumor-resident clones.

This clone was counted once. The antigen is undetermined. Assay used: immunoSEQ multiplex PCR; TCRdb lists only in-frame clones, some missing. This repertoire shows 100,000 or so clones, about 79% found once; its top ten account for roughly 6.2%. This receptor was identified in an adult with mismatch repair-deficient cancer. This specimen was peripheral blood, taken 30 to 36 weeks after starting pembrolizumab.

CDR3 region: CASSPTSGNNEQFF. In nucleotides, the CDR3 is TGTGCCAGCAGCCCGACTAGCGGGAACAATGAGCAGTTCTTC. V gene TRBV5-5 combines with J gene TRBJ2-1, with 11 bases fitting TRBD2. The CDR3 runs to 14 residues. In germline, CDR1 is SGHKS, CDR2 YYEKEE (reference sequence). V was pared by 4 bases and J by 5 bases, with 2 bases of the junction left unmatched.